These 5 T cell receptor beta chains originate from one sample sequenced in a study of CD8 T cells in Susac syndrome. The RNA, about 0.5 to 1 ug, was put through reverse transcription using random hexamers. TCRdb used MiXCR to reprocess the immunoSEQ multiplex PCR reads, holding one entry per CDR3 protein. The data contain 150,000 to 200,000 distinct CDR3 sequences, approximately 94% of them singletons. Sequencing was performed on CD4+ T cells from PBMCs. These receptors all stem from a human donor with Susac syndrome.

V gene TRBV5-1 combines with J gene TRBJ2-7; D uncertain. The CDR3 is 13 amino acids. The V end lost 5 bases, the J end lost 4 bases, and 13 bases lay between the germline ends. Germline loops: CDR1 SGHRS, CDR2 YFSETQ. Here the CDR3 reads CASRRQADYEQYF. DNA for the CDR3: TGCGCCAGCAGACGGCAGGCCGATTACGAGCAGTACTTC.

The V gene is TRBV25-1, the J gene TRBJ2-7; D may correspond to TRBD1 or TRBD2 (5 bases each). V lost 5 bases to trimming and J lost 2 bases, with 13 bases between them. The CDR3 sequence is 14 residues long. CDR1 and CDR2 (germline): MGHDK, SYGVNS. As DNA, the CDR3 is TGTGCCAGCAGTACACGGGACGTTCCCTACGAGCAGTACTTC. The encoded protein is CASSTRDVPYEQYF.

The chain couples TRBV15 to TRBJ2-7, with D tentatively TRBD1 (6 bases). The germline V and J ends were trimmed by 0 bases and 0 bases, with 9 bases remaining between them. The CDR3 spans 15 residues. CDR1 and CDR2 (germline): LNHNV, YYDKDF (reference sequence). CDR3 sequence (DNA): TGTGCCACCAGCAGAGAACAGGGCGACTCCTACGAGCAGTACTTC. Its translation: CATSREQGDSYEQYF.

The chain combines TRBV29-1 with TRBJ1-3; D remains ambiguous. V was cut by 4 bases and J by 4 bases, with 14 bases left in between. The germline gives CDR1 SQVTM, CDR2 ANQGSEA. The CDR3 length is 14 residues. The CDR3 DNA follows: TGCAGCGTTGGTTCGATTTCCACGGGAAACACCATATATTTT. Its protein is CSVGSISTGNTIYF.

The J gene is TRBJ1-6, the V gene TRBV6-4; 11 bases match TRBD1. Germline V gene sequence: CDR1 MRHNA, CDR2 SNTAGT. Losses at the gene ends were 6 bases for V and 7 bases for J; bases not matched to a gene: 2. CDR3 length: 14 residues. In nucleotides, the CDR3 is TGTGCCAGCAGAGGACAGGGGGCGAATTCACCCCTCCACTTT. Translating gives CASRGQGANSPLHF.